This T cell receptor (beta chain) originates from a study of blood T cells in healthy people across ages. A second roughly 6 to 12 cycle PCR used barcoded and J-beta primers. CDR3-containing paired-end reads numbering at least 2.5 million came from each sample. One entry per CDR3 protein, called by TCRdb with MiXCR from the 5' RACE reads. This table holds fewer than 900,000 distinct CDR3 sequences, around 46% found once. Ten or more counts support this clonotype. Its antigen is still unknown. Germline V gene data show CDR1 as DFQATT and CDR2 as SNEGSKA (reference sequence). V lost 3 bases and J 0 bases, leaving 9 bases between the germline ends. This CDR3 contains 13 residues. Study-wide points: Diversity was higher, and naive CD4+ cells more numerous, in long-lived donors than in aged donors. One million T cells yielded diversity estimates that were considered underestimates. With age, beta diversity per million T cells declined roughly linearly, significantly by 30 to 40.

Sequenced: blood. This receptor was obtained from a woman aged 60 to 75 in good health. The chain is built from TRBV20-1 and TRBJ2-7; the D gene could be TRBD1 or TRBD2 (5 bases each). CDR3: CSASGGSSYEQYF. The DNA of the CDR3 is TGCAGTGCTAGTGGGGGAAGCTCCTACGAGCAGTACTTC.